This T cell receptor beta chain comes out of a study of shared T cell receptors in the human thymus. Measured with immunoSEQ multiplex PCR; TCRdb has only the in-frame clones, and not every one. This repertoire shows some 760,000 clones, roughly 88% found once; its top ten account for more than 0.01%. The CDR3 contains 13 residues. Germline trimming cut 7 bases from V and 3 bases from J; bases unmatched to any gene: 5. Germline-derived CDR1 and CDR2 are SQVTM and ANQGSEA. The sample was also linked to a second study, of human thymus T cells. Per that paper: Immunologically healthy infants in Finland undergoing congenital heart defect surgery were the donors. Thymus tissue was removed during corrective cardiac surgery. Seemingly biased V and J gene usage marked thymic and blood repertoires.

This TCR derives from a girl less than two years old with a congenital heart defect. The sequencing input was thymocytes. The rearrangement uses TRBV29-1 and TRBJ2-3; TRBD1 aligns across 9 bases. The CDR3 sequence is CSASGTGTDTQYF. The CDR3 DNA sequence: TGCAGCGCTTCCGGGACAGGGACAGATACGCAGTATTTT.